The TCR beta chain under discussion was sequenced for a study of blood T cell repertoires in COVID-19. In the study overall: Acute-phase and convalescent COVID-19 samples originated in the United States, Italy and Spain.

The germline V gene has CDR1 MGHRA and CDR2 YSYEKL. The CDR3 sequence is 17 residues long. V gave up 1 base and J gave up 3 bases; unmatched junction bases: 2. Assay used: immunoSEQ multiplex PCR; TCRdb lists only in-frame clones, some missing. The sample consists of 230,000 or so clones, approximately 79% of them appearing once. The receptor was derived from a human donor in a cohort sampled during active COVID-19. The chain recombines TRBV4-1 with TRBJ2-3, with 15 nucleotides matching TRBD2. Input material: peripheral blood. Written as DNA, the CDR3 is TGCGCCAGCAGCCAAGCCGGGACTAGCGGGAGGACAGATACGCAGTATTTT. As protein: CASSQAGTSGRTDTQYF.